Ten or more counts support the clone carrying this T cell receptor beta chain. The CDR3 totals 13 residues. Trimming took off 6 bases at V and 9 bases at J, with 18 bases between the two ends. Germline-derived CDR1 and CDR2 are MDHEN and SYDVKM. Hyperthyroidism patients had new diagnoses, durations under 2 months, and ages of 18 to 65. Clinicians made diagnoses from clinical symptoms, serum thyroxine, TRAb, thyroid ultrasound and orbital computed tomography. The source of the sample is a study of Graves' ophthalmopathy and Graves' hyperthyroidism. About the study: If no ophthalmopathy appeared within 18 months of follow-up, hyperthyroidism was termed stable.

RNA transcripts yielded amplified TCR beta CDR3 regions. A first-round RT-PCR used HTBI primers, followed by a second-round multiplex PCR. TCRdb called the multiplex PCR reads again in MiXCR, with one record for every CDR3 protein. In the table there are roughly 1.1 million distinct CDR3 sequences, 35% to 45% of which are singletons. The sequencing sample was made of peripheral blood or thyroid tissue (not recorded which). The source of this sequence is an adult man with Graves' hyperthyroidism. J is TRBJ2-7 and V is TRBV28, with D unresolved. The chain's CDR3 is CASSKTAGKWQYF. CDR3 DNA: TGTGCCAGCAGCAAGACCGCCGGAAAGTGGCAGTACTTC.